The entry below gives a single TCR beta chain sequence along with its context. Its matching antigen is unknown. Authors' processing steps: Filtering was not the same, since immunoSEQ gave junction-only sequences without quality scores. TCRdb keeps only in-frame clones here, not all; method: immunoSEQ multiplex PCR. V, J and clone size are taken as reported in that table, and D and trimming were inferred from the DNA itself. Among 1,500,000 or so clones listed, approximately 98.5% were seen once. Germline lookup yields CDR1 SGHVS and CDR2 FNYEAQ. Trimming removed 0 bases at V and 0 bases at J, with 12 bases between. CDR3 length: 17 residues. This sample is drawn from a study of shared clonotypes between healthy human individuals. Study-level findings and limits: Relative to memory subsets, naive subsets generally showed larger estimated richness.

The clonotype comes from a young man in good health. The V call is TRBV7-6, the J call TRBJ1-3; D is undetermined. Sequenced input: naive CD4+ T cells sorted from blood. This sample's subset: CD45RA+ positively selected. CDR3 in DNA: TGTGCCAGCAGCTTAGCGCCTAAAGGTCCCTCTGGAAACACCATATATTTT. Residues: CASSLAPKGPSGNTIYF.